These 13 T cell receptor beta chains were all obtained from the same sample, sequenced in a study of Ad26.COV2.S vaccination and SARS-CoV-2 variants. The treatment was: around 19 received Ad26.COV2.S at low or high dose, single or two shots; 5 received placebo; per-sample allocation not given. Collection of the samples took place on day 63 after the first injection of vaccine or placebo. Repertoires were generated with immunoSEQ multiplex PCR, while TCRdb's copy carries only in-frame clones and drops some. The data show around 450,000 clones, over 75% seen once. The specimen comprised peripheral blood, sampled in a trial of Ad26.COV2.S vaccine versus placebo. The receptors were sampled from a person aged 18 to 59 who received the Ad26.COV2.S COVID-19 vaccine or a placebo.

In DNA form, the CDR3 reads TGTGCCACCAGCAGAGTATGGCAGGGGAAAGCTTTCTTT. Its protein product is CATSRVWQGKAFF. The rearrangement joins TRBV15 to TRBJ1-1; D perhaps matches TRBD1 (6 bases). Germline V gene data show CDR1 as LNHNV and CDR2 as YYDKDF (reference sequence). This CDR3 contains 13 residues. The germline V and J ends were trimmed by 1 base and 9 bases, with 12 bases remaining between them. Full variable domain (missing parts from reference TRBV15 and TRBJ1-1): DAMVIQNPRYQVTQFGKPVTLSCSQTLNHNVMYWYQQKSSQAPKLLFHYYDKDFNNEADTPDNFQSRRPNTSFCFLDIRSPGLGDTAMYLCATSRVWQGKAFFGQGTRLTVV.

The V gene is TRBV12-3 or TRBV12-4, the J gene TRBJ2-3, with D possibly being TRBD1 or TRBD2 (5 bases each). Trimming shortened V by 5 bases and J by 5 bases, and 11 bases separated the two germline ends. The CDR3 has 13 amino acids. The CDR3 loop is CASSEGHGDTQYF. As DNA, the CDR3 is TGTGCCAGCAGTGAGGGGCATGGAGATACGCAGTATTTT.

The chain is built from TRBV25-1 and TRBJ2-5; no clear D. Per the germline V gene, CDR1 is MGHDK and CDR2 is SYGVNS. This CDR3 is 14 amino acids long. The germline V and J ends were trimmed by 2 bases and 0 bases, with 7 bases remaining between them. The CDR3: CASSEARYQETQYF. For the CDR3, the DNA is TGTGCCAGCAGTGAAGCCAGATACCAAGAGACCCAGTACTTC.

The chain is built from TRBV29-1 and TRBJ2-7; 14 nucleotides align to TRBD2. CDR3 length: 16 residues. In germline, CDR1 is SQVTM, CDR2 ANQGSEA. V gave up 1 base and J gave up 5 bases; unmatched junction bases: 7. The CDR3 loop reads CSVEGLAGGPGNEQYF. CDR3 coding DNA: TGCAGCGTTGAAGGACTAGCGGGGGGGCCTGGGAACGAGCAGTACTTC.

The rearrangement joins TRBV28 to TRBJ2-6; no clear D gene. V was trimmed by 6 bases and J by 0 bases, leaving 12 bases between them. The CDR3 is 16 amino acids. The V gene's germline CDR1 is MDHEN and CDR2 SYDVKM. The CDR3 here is CASSRLLPSGANVLTF. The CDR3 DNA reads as TGTGCCAGCAGCCGGTTGCTCCCCTCTGGGGCCAACGTCCTGACTTTC.

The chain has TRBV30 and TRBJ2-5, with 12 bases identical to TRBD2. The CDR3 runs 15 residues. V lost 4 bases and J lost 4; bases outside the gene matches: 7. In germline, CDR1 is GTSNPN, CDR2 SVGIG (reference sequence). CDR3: CAWNNGLAGTETQYF. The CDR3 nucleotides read TGTGCCTGGAACAACGGACTAGCGGGGACAGAGACCCAGTACTTC.

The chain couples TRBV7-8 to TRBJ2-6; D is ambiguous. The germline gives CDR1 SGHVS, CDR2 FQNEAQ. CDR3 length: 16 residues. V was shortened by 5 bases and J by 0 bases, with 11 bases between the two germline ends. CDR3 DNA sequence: TGTGCCAGCAGCCGAGAGACACCCTCTGGGGCCAACGTCCTGACTTTC. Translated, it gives CASSRETPSGANVLTF. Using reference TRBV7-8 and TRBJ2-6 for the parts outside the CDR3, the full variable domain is GAGVSQSPRYKVAKRGQDVALRCDPISGHVSLFWYQQALGQGPEFLTYFQNEAQLDKSGLPSDRFFAERPEGSVSTLKIQRTQQEDSAVYLCASSRETPSGANVLTFGAGSRLTVL.

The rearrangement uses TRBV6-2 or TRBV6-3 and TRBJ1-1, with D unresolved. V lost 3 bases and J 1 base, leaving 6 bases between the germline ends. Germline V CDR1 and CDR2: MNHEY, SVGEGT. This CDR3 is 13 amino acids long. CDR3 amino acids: CASSYRSNTEAFF. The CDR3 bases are TGTGCCAGCAGTTATCGCTCGAACACTGAAGCTTTCTTT.

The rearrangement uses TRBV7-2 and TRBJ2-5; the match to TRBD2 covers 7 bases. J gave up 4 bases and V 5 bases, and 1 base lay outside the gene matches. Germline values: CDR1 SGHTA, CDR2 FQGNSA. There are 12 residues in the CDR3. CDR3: CASSGLVETQYF. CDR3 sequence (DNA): TGTGCCAGCAGCGGACTAGTAGAGACCCAGTACTTC.

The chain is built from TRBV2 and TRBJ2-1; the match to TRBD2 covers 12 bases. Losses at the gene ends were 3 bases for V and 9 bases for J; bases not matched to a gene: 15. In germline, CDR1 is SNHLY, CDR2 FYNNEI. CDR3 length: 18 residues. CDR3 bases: TGTGCCAGCAGTGATTTACTAGCGGGGGGCCGCAAAGTGGGTGAGCAGTTCTTC. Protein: CASSDLLAGGRKVGEQFF.

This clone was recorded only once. As DNA, the CDR3 is TGTGCCAGCTCCCAGAGGGGGTCGGAGACCCAGTACTTC. It translates to CASSQRGSETQYF. The chain links TRBV18 to TRBJ2-5, with TRBD1 as a possible D gene (6 bases). Germline V lookup: CDR1 KGHSH, CDR2 LQKENI. With 6 bases removed from V and 5 bases from J, the gap between germline ends came to 13 bases. The CDR3 loop spans 13 amino acids.

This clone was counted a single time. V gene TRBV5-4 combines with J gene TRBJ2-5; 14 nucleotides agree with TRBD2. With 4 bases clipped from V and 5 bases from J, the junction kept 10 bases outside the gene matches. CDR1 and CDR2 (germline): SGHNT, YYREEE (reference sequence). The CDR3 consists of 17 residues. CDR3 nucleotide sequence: TGTGCCAGCAGCACCCTAGGACTAGCGGGGGGACGGGAGACCCAGTACTTC. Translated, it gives CASSTLGLAGGRETQYF.

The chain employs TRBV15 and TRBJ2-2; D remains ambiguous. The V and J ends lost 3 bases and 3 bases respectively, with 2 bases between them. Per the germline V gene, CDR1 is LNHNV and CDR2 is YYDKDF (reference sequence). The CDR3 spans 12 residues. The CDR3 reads CATSRYTGELFF. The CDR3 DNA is TGTGCCACCAGCAGGTACACCGGGGAGCTGTTTTTT. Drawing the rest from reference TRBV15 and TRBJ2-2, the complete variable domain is DAMVIQNPRYQVTQFGKPVTLSCSQTLNHNVMYWYQQKSSQAPKLLFHYYDKDFNNEADTPDNFQSRRPNTSFCFLDIRSPGLGDTAMYLCATSRYTGELFFGEGSRLTVL.